This T cell receptor (beta chain) emerged from a study of OX40 agonist ivuxolimab in advanced cancers. Germline assignment: CDR1 SGDLS and CDR2 YYNGEE. The junction had 4 bases not matched to a gene; V was cut back by 3 bases and J by 3 bases. The CDR3 spans 15 residues. Using immunoSEQ multiplex PCR, the repertoire was profiled, and TCRdb retains in-frame clones only, with some absent. This sample has roughly 100,000 clones; approximately 90% occur once, and the top ten carry around 0.47%. In this sample, this clone turned up once. The rearrangement links TRBV9 to TRBJ1-5; TRBD1 matches 9 bases. Sequencing used CD4+ or CD8+ T cells sorted from blood, obtained in a trial of the OX40 agonist ivuxolimab. This receptor was identified in an adult with an advanced solid tumor such as melanoma, head and neck, liver or kidney cancer. CDR3 DNA: TGTGCCAGCAGCGCCGGGACAGGGCTCAATCAGCCCCAGCATTTT. This translates into CASSAGTGLNQPQHF.